This T cell receptor (beta chain) comes out of a study of cytomegalovirus exposure and HLA in healthy donors (dated by TCRdb to 2015 to 2018). Looking at the study overall: According to an earlier analysis of 587 of the donors, 150 million to 200 million T cells yielded over 90 million unique TCR beta sequences and 276 Gb of sequence data. The study profiled the T cell repertoires of some 610 subjects by immunosequencing and related them to cytomegalovirus serostatus. An early release covering over 500 HLA-typed donors comprised about 310 gigabases of sequencing data and roughly 85 million unique TCR sequences. To predict cytomegalovirus infection status, the study combined high-throughput TCR immunosequencing, statistical association of individual TCRs with disease status, and machine learning. The genetic ancestry cluster associated with self-reported Caucasian donors included about 84% of the roughly 360 genotyped donors. Donor age, sex, ethnicity and CMV serostatus were compiled together with the repertoire data. Roughly five DR-DQ haplotypes were treated as single units for association and clustering because of strong linkage in the cohort. Among a few hundred genotyped donors of the cohort, an average of around 240,000 unique TCR beta nucleotide sequences were sequenced per donor, 15% to 20% of them non-productive. A separate validation cohort of roughly 130 different subjects was used in addition to the approximately 610-subject first cohort. The study aimed to test whether cataloging public T cell receptors could reveal signatures of past pathogen exposure. An earlier analysis of nearly 600 of the donors applied high-throughput TCR beta sequencing to assess whether each TCR beta V gene segment acted as functional or pseudogenic. In a later analysis, previously published TCR beta repertoires from 500 to 750 donors were re-analyzed and high-resolution HLA genotyping was added so that TCR occurrence patterns could be studied. Every discovery cohort repertoire had been produced on one sequencing platform. Rather than drawing on any new phenotypic data, the later analysis identified candidate immune exposures from TCR beta sequences and the way those sequences occurred across donors. Both class I and class II loci were covered by HLA typing, at four-digit resolution. Typing coverage varied by locus: roughly 620-640 donors for A, B, C, DRB1 and DQB1; some 520 for DQA1; nearly 610 for DPA1; 450 to 480 for DPB1. A later genetic analysis used genome-wide SNP genotypes for about three fifths of the 666 donors, treating that subset as a discovery cohort. On the study overall, not on this receptor specifically: In a later analysis, 16,951 TCR beta sequences were associated with specific HLA alleles at a false discovery rate of 0.05. According to a later genetic analysis, donors in an Asian-associated ancestry cluster had fewer N-insertions in productive TCRs than the approximately 630-donor mean. The classifier was reported to diagnose cytomegalovirus status with high specificity and sensitivity in both the original cohort and the validation cohort. According to the authors, the approach could potentially be generalized to other disease states and immunological phenotypes. A cluster of highly shared sequence variants was judged likely to represent a technical artifact of the sequencing pipeline. Correlated functional status among segregating V segments might be attributable to linkage disequilibrium, but an unknown experimental factor could not be ruled out. According to a later analysis, most CMV-associated TCR beta chains appeared to be HLA-restricted, and the HLA associations seemed to be driven largely by CMV exposure. According to a later analysis, parvovirus B19, influenza, CMV and Epstein-Barr virus appeared linked to several top co-occurrence clusters. For the cohort, immune exposure information was limited to CMV serostatus. The earlier analysis of a few hundred of the donors excluded 15 to 20 rarely observed V segments, including chromosome 9 orphons, because counts were too low. Only TCR beta chains were sequenced in this cohort, and the absence of alpha or paired-chain data limited detectable features. A later analysis found that TCR association rates varied across HLA loci, with DRB1 alleles showing the most associated TCRs and HLA-C alleles the fewest. Three of the identified cytomegalovirus-associated TCR beta chains were confirmed in vitro to be specific for cytomegalovirus antigens. Across donors, most TCR sequences were observed very rarely, whereas some public TCRs were present in many individuals. Sequencing depth was assumed to be roughly uniform across donors in the presence/absence analyses, though that assumption may not hold. The study listed 150 to 200 TCR beta chains as associated with cytomegalovirus. Because HLA typing was unavailable for some donors at each locus, only the typed subset was used in association tests. When HLA alleles, especially DR and DQ, strongly co-occurred, TCR associations were difficult to assign to individual alleles. Because the 87-base-pair reads could not distinguish some IMGT-functional V segments, including TRBV6-2 and TRBV6-3, those segments were excluded. V-gene and J-gene trimming of TCR beta chains was associated with a missense DCLRE1C variant in a later genetic analysis, and the association was replicated in an independent cohort. A later analysis found that HLA-associated TCR beta chains were more clonally expanded and had lower generation probabilities than equally common non-associated chains. In an earlier analysis of more than 450 of the donors, most TCR beta V segments were observed in productive rearrangements about 87% or about 30% of the time, broadly matching IMGT annotations. A further reported finding was that TCR beta sequences accurately predicted the HLA-A and HLA-B alleles for most subjects in the first cohort.

Clipping removes 0 bases from V and 12 bases from J, with 0 as the unmatched junction base count. The CDR3 spans 12 residues, from the cysteine through the phenylalanine. Kept here is only the CDR3 DNA, which spans 36 bases and is read in frame from base 1. From a lookup of the germline V gene, CDR1 and CDR2 are SGHNT and YENEEA. In total, over 600 healthy bone marrow donors made up the cohort. Cohort members were all nominally healthy when sampled, although unrecorded immune exposures were likely present. The donor was CMV seropositive and was included in the group of 289 seropositive cohort members. Each donor provided a peripheral blood sample, and peripheral blood mononuclear cells were used for TCR beta sequencing. The Qiagen DNeasy Blood Extraction Kit was used to extract genomic DNA from the blood cell samples. This clone was observed a handful of times. It lacks a known antigen. No base quality values were provided; no much bigger clone lies one nucleotide off.

The library was prepared using the immunoSEQ multiplex PCR assay. A mixture of 60 forward primers for TCR Vbeta segments and 13 reverse primers for TCR Jbeta segments was used in the multiplex PCR. The CDR3 region of rearranged TCR beta genes was amplified from genomic DNA by a multiplex PCR assay. Amplified TCR beta libraries were sequenced as 87-base-pair reads on the Illumina HiSeq System. In the authors' own workflow: In a later analysis, some 80 million unique TCR beta chains were counted across the 500 to 850 repertoires, and about 9.9 million of these chains were shared by at least two donors. To remove PCR and sequencing errors, raw reads were error-corrected and collapsed into unique sequences using a nearest-neighbor algorithm that merged closely related sequences. V, D and J gene segments were assigned by aligning CDR3 sequences to IMGT reference sequences. For a sequence to be retained, a match of at least six nucleotides to both a V gene segment and a J gene segment was required. Rearrangements were classified as productive when the CDR3 lacked stop codons and remained in frame with V and J, and all other rearrangements were classified as non-productive. CDR3 was defined by IMGT convention, running from the second conserved V-encoded cysteine to the conserved J-encoded phenylalanine. In an earlier analysis of approximately 500 of the donors, sequences lacking an unambiguous match to a single V gene segment were excluded. An earlier analysis of several hundred of the donors classified V segments as functional when productive rearrangements were above 56.7% and as segregating when the standard deviation between donors was above 5%. A statistical classification framework was built for diagnosing cytomegalovirus status from the catalog of TCR beta chain sequences. In a later analysis, V and J genes were assigned by comparing TCR nucleotide sequences against IMGT/GENE-DB human TR gene sequences. A later analysis assigned CDR3 sequences and most-parsimonious VDJ recombination scenarios with the TCRdist pipeline. A later analysis defined each TCR beta chain by its CDR3 amino acid sequence plus V-gene family, and excluded reads lacking a unique V-gene family. As a way to deal with suspected cross-contamination and a sequencing artifact, a later analysis dropped approximately 570 nucleotide sequences that were highly shared and had low generation probability. For each public chain, a later analysis derived a clonal expansion index from normalized ranks of inferred template counts within each repertoire. In a later analysis, generation probabilities were computed with a VDJ recombination model fitted to out-of-frame rearrangements, and the resulting probabilities were checked against IGoR. In a later analysis, hypergeometric tests were used to score TCR-TCR, TCR-HLA and TCR-CMV co-occurrence, with a repertoire-size bias correction applied to TCR pairs. False discovery rates were estimated in a later analysis by permuting HLA or CMV assignments 20 times. In a later analysis, co-occurring TCRs were grouped using DBSCAN, with TCRdist sequence similarity added in when clustering inside HLA-allele-positive subsets. Repertoires with fewer than 30,000 or more than 120,000 public chains were left out of co-occurrence clustering, as were four to six repertoires with anomalous nucleotide sharing. Here the immuneACCESS table is served through TCRdb, limited to in-frame sequences with V and J called. Missing clones are a known gap in these copies; in checked studies unresolved V genes cover under half, and the rest lacks a known reason. From that table come the V and J calls and clone size; the DNA was used to work out D and trimming. Counted in this sample were some 150,000 clones; around 84% of them appeared once. The ten largest make up about 3% of the sample.

The chain was built from TRBV11-3 and TRBJ2-1; TRBD2 agrees with 9 junctional bases. This TCR derives from a man aged 40-55 years in good health and CMV-seropositive. What was sequenced was PBMCs. The CDR3 protein: CASSLDSGRQFF. In nucleotides, the sequence is TGTGCCAGCAGCTTAGATAGCGGGAGGCAGTTCTTC.